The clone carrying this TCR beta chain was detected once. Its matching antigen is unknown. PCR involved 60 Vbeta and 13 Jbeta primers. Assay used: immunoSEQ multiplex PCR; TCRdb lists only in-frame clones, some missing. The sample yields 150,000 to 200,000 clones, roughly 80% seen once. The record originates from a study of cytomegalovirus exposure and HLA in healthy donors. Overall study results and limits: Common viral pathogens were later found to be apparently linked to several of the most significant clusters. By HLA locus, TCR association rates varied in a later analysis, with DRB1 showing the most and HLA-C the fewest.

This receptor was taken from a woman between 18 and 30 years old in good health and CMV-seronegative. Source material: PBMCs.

CDR3 protein: CASSQPGGRGSYEQYF. The CDR3 DNA sequence: TGCGCCAGCAGCCAGCCCGGGGGACGGGGTTCCTACGAGCAGTACTTC. The rearrangement uses TRBV4-3 and TRBJ2-7, with D possibly matching TRBD2 (6 bases). This CDR3 comprises 16 residues. Between the trimmed V and J ends, which lost 3 bases and 1 base, there was a span of 16 bases. Looked up from germline, CDR1 is LGHNA and CDR2 is YSLEER.